Listed here is a single T cell receptor (beta chain). Trimming cost V 4 bases and J 6 bases, with 16 bases left between them. From germline, CDR1 is SGDLS and CDR2 YYNGEE. The CDR3 runs 14 residues. These data belong to a study of T cell responses to AZD1222 COVID-19 vaccine. Using immunoSEQ multiplex PCR, the repertoire was profiled, and TCRdb retains in-frame clones only, with some absent. This sample has about 100,000 clones, with 80% to 90% found just once. The sequence derives from an adult who received the AZD1222 COVID-19 vaccine. This sequence joins TRBV9 and TRBJ1-2, with a tentative D call TRBD1 (6 bases). The specimen was peripheral blood, collected 28 days after the second AZD1222 dose. Here the CDR3 reads CASSPRQEVNGYTF. The CDR3 DNA sequence: TGTGCCAGCAGCCCCCGACAGGAGGTGAATGGCTACACCTTC.